This entry features one TCR beta chain sequence. This clone's antigen is unknown. Within one base of it there is no much larger clone, and no base qualities were kept. The library was made by the immunoSEQ multiplex PCR assay. This is the immuneACCESS table as TCRdb keeps it, with only in-frame sequences that have V and J called. A part of the clones is gone; compared with another copy, unresolved V genes explain less than half, and the rest is unexplained. The table for this sample lists 56,000 or so clones; around 89% of them were counted only once. The ten most abundant clones make up under 2% of the sample. These data belong to a study of T cell changes during pregnancy in multiple sclerosis (dated 2019 in TCRdb). For context, the study as a whole: The study examined how the T cell repertoire changed over the course of pregnancy in women with multiple sclerosis.

The receptor's source is a female donor with multiple sclerosis, enrolled in a pregnancy study. The sample here was peripheral blood, taken after pregnancy.

DNA sequence: TGTGCCAGCAGCTTACCAAAAGCCGGGACAGGGAATTCACCCCTCCACTTT. Its protein reads: CASSLPKAGTGNSPLHF. Recombination joined TRBV11-3 with TRBJ1-6; the central 9 bases match TRBD1. The CDR3 goes from the cysteine to the phenylalanine over 17 residues. Kept here is only the CDR3 DNA, which spans 51 bases and is read in frame from base 1. Compared with germline, V lacks 2 bases and J lacks 7 bases; bases without a gene match: 9. For CDR1 and CDR2, the germline V gene lists SGHNT and YENEEA.